The 23 T cell receptor beta chains below come from one sample, sequenced in a study of T-cell memory formation after mild COVID-19. Each CDR3 protein is one row after TCRdb ran MiXCR on the 5' RACE reads. The table lists some 210,000 distinct CDR3 sequences, under 30% of them singletons. Sequenced input: PBMCs or a T cell subset sorted from them (not recorded which). All receptors derive from an adult woman who had mild COVID-19 (a few samples of this study predate the infection). Cell type and time point are not known.

This rearrangement joins TRBV7-6 to TRBJ1-5; 9 bases fit TRBD1. CDR3 length: 16 residues. Germline assignment: CDR1 SGHVS and CDR2 FNYEAQ. Trimming at V came to 3 bases and at J to 3 bases, leaving 6 bases not matched to a gene. This chain's CDR3 is CASSLGQGTLNQPQHF. CDR3 sequence (DNA): TGTGCCAGCAGCTTGGGACAGGGAACCCTCAATCAGCCCCAGCATTTT.

The CDR3 region is CASSKDLAGGLREQFF. The CDR3, as DNA: TGTGCCAGCAGCAAAGATCTAGCGGGGGGGCTACGGGAGCAGTTCTTC. The rearrangement joins TRBV21-1 to TRBJ2-1; the table names TRBD2, a call not compared with the DNA. TRBV21-1 is recorded as a pseudogene. The CDR3 runs to 16 residues.

The chain recombines TRBV10-3 with TRBJ2-3; 7 positions agree with TRBD2. V was pared by 4 bases and J by 7 bases, with 5 bases of the junction left unmatched. Germline V gene sequence: CDR1 ENHRY, CDR2 SYGVKD. The CDR3 contains 13 residues. The CDR3 spells CAISVGGPNTQYF. In DNA, the CDR3 is TGTGCCATCAGTGTGGGAGGGCCGAATACGCAGTATTTT.

The CDR3 protein is CASSLYRTSNTGELFF. The CDR3 DNA follows: TGTGCCAGCAGCTTGTACAGGACTTCGAACACCGGGGAGCTGTTTTTT. The chain links TRBV5-6 to TRBJ2-2; the D gene could be TRBD1 or TRBD2 (5 bases each). The germline V gene encodes CDR1 SGHDT and CDR2 YYEEEE. V was trimmed by 1 base and J by 0 bases, leaving 10 bases between them. The CDR3 is made up of 16 amino acids.

The V call is TRBV14, the J call TRBJ2-1; D is possibly TRBD2 (5 bases). Per germline, CDR1 SGHDN and CDR2 FVKESK. CDR3 length: 14 residues. V lost 1 base to trimming and J lost 4 bases, with 8 bases between them. The CDR3 nucleotides are TGTGCCAGCAGCCAAGTTCCGGGGTACAATGAGCAGTTCTTC. Its translation: CASSQVPGYNEQFF. The variable domain in full, with the rest retrieved from reference TRBV14 and TRBJ2-1, is EAGVTQFPSHSVIEKGQTVTLRCDPISGHDNLYWYRRVMGKEIKFLLHFVKESKQDESGMPNNRFLAERTGGTYSTLKVQPAELEDSGVYFCASSQVPGYNEQFFGPGTRLTVL.

J is TRBJ2-7 and V is TRBV9; 8 bases map to TRBD2. The trim removed 4 bases at V and 2 bases at J, leaving 8 bases unmatched. The CDR3 spans 15 residues. The germline gives CDR1 SGDLS, CDR2 YYNGEE. CDR3 coding DNA: TGTGCCAGCAGCATCGCGGGGGGACTTCCCTACGAGCAGTACTTC. Its translation: CASSIAGGLPYEQYF.

This clonotype was observed a few times. The V and J genes are TRBV9 and TRBJ1-1; D uncertain. The CDR3 sequence is 11 residues long. The germline V and J ends were trimmed by 3 bases and 9 bases, with 9 bases remaining between them. In germline, CDR1 is SGDLS, CDR2 YYNGEE. The CDR3 region is CASSGNKQAFF. Here the CDR3 DNA reads TGTGCCAGCAGCGGAAACAAACAAGCTTTCTTT.

The chain employs TRBV29-1 and TRBJ2-2; no clear D gene. This CDR3 comprises 13 residues. Trimming stripped 2 bases from V and 0 bases from J, with 4 bases between. CDR1 SQVTM and CDR2 ANQGSEA come from the germline V gene. Here the CDR3 reads CSVEQPNTGELFF. DNA of the CDR3: TGCAGCGTTGAACAGCCGAACACCGGGGAGCTGTTTTTT.

The chain employs TRBV18 and TRBJ2-6; D gene uncertain. The CDR3 spans 13 residues. V was pared by 8 bases and J by 2 bases, with 7 bases between. Germline V CDR1 and CDR2: KGHSH, LQKENI. CDR3 region: CASLGPGANVLTF. The CDR3 region has the DNA TGTGCCAGCCTTGGCCCTGGGGCCAACGTCCTGACTTTC.

The chain carries TRBV27 and TRBJ2-2; the match to TRBD1 covers 8 bases. This CDR3 region has 16 residues. Trimming took 4 bases from V and 4 from J; bases not matched to a gene: 8. Germline CDR1 and CDR2: MNHEY and SMNVEV (reference sequence). Here the CDR3 DNA reads TGTGCCAGCAGTTCTCCAGGGGGCGCGAGCACCGGGGAGCTGTTTTTT. This codes for CASSSPGGASTGELFF.

This clonotype was seen only a few times. The chain recombines TRBV5-1 with TRBJ1-2, with 9 bases fitting TRBD1. Trimming took 0 bases from V and 2 from J; bases not matched to a gene: 5. The CDR3 extends over 16 amino acids. Germline CDR1 SGHRS, CDR2 YFSETQ. CDR3 loop: CASSLEIGQGNYGYTF. CDR3 sequence (DNA): TGCGCCAGCAGCTTGGAAATAGGACAGGGGAACTATGGCTACACCTTC.

Only a few counts were recorded for this clonotype. The rearrangement joins TRBV15 to TRBJ2-1; possibly TRBD1 for D (5 bases). The V end was cut by 1 base, the J end by 3 bases, with 16 bases between. CDR1 and CDR2 (germline): LNHNV, YYDKDF (reference sequence). The CDR3 is 17 amino acids. The CDR3 DNA sequence: TGTGCCACCAGCAGAGGTAGAATCGACAGAGTCTACAATGAGCAGTTCTTC. Translated: CATSRGRIDRVYNEQFF.

The genes are TRBV24-1 and TRBJ2-3, with 8 nucleotides matching TRBD2. This CDR3 is built from 16 residues. The V and J ends lost 1 base and 2 bases, in that order; junction bases with no gene match: 4. Germline-derived CDR1 and CDR2 are KGHDR and SFDVKD. CDR3 in DNA: TGTGCCACCAGTGATTTCCGGGGGGGCTCCACAGATACGCAGTATTTT. Amino acid sequence: CATSDFRGGSTDTQYF.

This clonotype was counted ten times or more. This chain joins TRBV4-3 and TRBJ2-7; 10 positions agree with TRBD2. CDR1 and CDR2 (germline): LGHNA, YSLEER. The trim removed 5 bases at V and 2 bases at J, leaving 9 bases unmatched. This CDR3 has 16 amino acids. CDR3 in DNA: TGCGCCAGCAGCATGGGGCTAGCGGGAGAAACCTACGAGCAGTACTTC. Translating gives CASSMGLAGETYEQYF.

The chain joins TRBV5-5 to TRBJ1-2; maybe TRBD1 (5 bases). CDR1 is SGHKS, CDR2 YYEKEE, per germline (reference sequence). This CDR3 has 15 amino acids. The V end was cut by 7 bases, the J end by 3 bases, with 19 bases between. CDR3 in DNA: TGTGCCAGCGCCGAAGGGGACTCTACGGACTATGGCTACACCTTC. This gives the protein CASAEGDSTDYGYTF. Complete variable domain (other parts from reference TRBV5-5 and TRBJ1-2): DAGVTQSPTHLIKTRGQQVTLRCSPISGHKSVSWYQQVLGQGPQFIFQYYEKEERGRGNFPDRFSARQFPNYSSELNVNALLLGDSALYLCASAEGDSTDYGYTFGSGTRLTVV.

This clonotype came up a few times. V gene TRBV30 combines with J gene TRBJ2-5; 8 bases are shared with TRBD2. Germline-derived CDR1 and CDR2 are GTSNPN and SVGIG (reference sequence). The CDR3 extends over 14 amino acids. V dropped 8 bases and J dropped 5; count of bases not matched to a gene: 13. DNA for the CDR3: TGTGCCGGGACCGGGACTAGTCTGATGGAGACCCAGTACTTC. Translating gives CAGTGTSLMETQYF.

The CDR3 loop reads CSASLADVPQETQYF. Here the CDR3 DNA reads TGCAGTGCGTCTCTAGCGGACGTACCCCAAGAGACCCAGTACTTC. The chain links TRBV20-1 to TRBJ2-5, with 7 bases matching TRBD2. The CDR3 spans 15 residues. Germline assignment: CDR1 DFQATT and CDR2 SNEGSKA (reference sequence). V was clipped by 6 bases and J by 1 base; unmatched bases: 11.

This chain uses TRBV3-1 with TRBJ2-5; D gene ambiguous. CDR1 LGHDT and CDR2 YNNKEL come from the germline V gene (reference sequence). The CDR3 loop spans 15 amino acids. Trimming cost V 1 base and J 3 bases, with 12 bases left between them. The CDR3 protein is CASSQGTFREETQYF. Here the CDR3 DNA reads TGTGCCAGCAGCCAAGGGACCTTCCGGGAAGAGACCCAGTACTTC.

This clonotype has a handful of counts. The chain has TRBV27 and TRBJ2-5; D perhaps matches TRBD2 (5 bases). Per the germline V gene, CDR1 is MNHEY and CDR2 is SMNVEV (reference sequence). The CDR3 has 14 residues. Trimming removed 4 bases from V and 5 bases from J, with 14 bases in between. This chain's CDR3 is CASSSGVRWETQYF. The DNA of the CDR3 is TGTGCCAGCAGTTCCGGGGTCCGTTGGGAGACCCAGTACTTC.

This clonotype was found a few times. The chain employs TRBV5-6 and TRBJ2-5; D might be TRBD1 or TRBD2, each matching 5 bases. CDR3 size: 14 residues. The germline V gene has CDR1 SGHDT and CDR2 YYEEEE. The V gene lost 2 bases and the J gene lost 4 bases, with 12 bases spanning the gap. CDR3 in amino acids: CASSFEGMLETQYF. The CDR3 DNA reads TGTGCCAGCAGCTTCGAGGGGATGTTAGAGACCCAGTACTTC.

This sequence joins TRBV6-2 or TRBV6-3 and TRBJ2-1; 7 bases fit TRBD2. The length of the CDR3 is 15 residues. V trimming: 7 bases; J trimming: 6 bases; junction bases outside the gene matches: 12. The germline V gene has CDR1 MNHEY and CDR2 SVGEGT. CDR3 amino acids: CASISRAGAVNEQFF. The CDR3 DNA sequence: TGTGCCAGCATCTCCCGGGCGGGAGCTGTCAATGAGCAGTTCTTC.

The genes are TRBV7-6 and TRBJ2-3, with 9 bases matching TRBD2. Germline loops: CDR1 SGHVS, CDR2 FNYEAQ. The CDR3 runs 15 residues. J gave up 5 bases and V 1 base, and 4 bases lay outside the gene matches. The CDR3 loop reads CASSLEARGGDTQYF. CDR3 sequence (DNA): TGTGCCAGCAGCTTAGAGGCGCGGGGGGGAGATACGCAGTATTTT.

This clonotype was seen a few times. The chain employs TRBV6-5 and TRBJ2-2; TRBD2 matches at 8 bases. Germline V gene data show CDR1 as MNHEY and CDR2 as SVGAGI. The CDR3 extends over 16 amino acids. Germline trimming cut 3 bases from V and 5 bases from J; bases unmatched to any gene: 8. CDR3 sequence reads: CASSYLASGSTGELFF. The CDR3 bases are TGTGCCAGCAGTTATCTGGCTAGCGGGTCGACCGGGGAGCTGTTTTTT.